The clone carrying this T cell receptor beta chain has more than one count but fewer than ten. Its target is unknown. The PCR had 60 Vbeta and 13 Jbeta primers. The authors' processing: Among the unique TCR beta chains that a later analysis counted, 75 million to 85 million in all, 9.5 million to 12 million were shared. Generated by immunoSEQ multiplex PCR, the TCRdb table keeps only in-frame clones and is missing some. V and J calls and clone size are given by that table; D and trimming were obtained from the DNA. The table shows 80,000 to 130,000 clones, with roughly 88% occurring only once. Germline V gene lookup returns CDR1 SGHAT and CDR2 FQNNGV. The CDR3 extends over 14 amino acids. Trimming took 1 base from V and 8 from J; bases not matched to a gene: 5. This sample is part of a study of cytomegalovirus exposure and HLA in healthy donors. The overall study: From approximately 170 million T cells, an earlier analysis saw around 120 million unique TCR beta sequences.

The study, taken as a whole, reports: Whilst most TCR sequences proved rare, a subset of public TCRs occurred across many donors.

The clonotype originates from a woman aged 18-35 years in good health and CMV-seronegative. The chain combines TRBV11-2 with TRBJ2-3; 8 bases map to TRBD2. Sequenced material: PBMCs. The CDR3 protein is CASSLVAGQGTQYF. The CDR3 DNA follows: TGTGCCAGCAGCTTAGTAGCGGGGCAGGGTACGCAGTATTTT.